The entry below describes one TCR beta chain. The antigen is not known. In the PCR, 60 Vbeta and 13 Jbeta primers were used. TCRdb's copy holds only in-frame clones and misses some; the assay was immunoSEQ multiplex PCR. The sample shows some 92,000 clones, about 81% of them seen only once. This sample was taken from a study of cytomegalovirus exposure and HLA in healthy donors. The J segment lost 5 bases and the V segment lost 6 bases, leaving 7 bases of the junction unmatched. CDR1 is SGHTA, CDR2 FQGNSA, per germline. The CDR3 runs 14 residues. Unrecorded immune exposures were likely, despite nominal health at sampling. General observations from the study: CMV serostatus was the sole immune exposure data available. The majority of TCR sequences were rare, yet some public TCRs appeared in many donors. The authors later linked a missense DCLRE1C variant to TCR beta V- and J-gene trimming.

The specimen was PBMCs. The V and J genes are TRBV7-2 and TRBJ2-1; TRBD1 matches at 7 bases. The TCR sequence derives from a man aged 18 to 29 in good health and CMV-seropositive. The CDR3 sequence: CASSRQGKDNEQFF. In nucleotides, the CDR3 is TGTGCCAGCAGTAGACAGGGAAAGGACAATGAGCAGTTCTTC.